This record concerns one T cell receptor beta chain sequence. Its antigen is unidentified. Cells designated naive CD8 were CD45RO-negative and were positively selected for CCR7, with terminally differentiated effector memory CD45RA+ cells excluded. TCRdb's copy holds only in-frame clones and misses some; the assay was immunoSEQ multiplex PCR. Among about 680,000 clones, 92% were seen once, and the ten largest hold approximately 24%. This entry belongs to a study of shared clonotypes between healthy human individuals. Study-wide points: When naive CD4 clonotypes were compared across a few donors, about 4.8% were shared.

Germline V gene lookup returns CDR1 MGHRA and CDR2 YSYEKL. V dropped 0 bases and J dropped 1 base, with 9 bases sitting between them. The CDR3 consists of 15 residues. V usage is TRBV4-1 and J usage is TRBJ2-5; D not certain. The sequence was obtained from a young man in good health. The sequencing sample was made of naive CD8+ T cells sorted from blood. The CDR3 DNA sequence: TGCGCCAGCAGCCAAGAGACGCCTATCCAAGAGACCCAGTACTTC. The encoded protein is CASSQETPIQETQYF.